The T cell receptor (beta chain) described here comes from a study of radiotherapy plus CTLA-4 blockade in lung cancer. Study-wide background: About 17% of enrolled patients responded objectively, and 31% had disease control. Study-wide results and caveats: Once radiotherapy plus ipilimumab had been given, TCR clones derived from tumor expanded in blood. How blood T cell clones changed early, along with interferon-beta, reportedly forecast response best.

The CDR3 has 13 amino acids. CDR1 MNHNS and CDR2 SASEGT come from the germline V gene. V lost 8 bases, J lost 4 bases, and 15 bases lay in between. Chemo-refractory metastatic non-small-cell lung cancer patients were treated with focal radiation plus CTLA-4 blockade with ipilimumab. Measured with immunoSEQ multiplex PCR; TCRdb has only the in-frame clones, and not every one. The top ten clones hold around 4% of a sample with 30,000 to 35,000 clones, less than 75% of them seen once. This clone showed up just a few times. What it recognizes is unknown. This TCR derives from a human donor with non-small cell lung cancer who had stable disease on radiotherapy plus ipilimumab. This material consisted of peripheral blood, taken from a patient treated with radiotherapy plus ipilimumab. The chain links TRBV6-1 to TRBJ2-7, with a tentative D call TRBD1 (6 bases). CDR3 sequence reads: CASWAQGTYEQYF. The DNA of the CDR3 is TGTGCCAGCTGGGCTCAGGGGACGTACGAGCAGTACTTC.